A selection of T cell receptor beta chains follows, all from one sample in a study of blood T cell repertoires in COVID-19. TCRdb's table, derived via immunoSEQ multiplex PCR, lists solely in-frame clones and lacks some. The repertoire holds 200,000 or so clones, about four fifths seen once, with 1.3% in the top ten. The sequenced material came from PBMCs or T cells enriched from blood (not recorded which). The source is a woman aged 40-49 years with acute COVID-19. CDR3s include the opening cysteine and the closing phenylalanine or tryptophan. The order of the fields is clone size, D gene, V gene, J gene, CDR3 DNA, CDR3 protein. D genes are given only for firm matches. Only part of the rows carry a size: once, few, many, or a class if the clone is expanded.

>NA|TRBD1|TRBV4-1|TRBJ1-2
TGCGCCAGCAGCCGAGGGACAGGTGAACGAGCTAACTATGGCTACACCTTC
CASSRGTGERANYGYTF
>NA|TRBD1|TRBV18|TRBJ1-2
TGTGCCAGCTCAGTCCGGGACAGGGGGCGAGTGGAATCTTACACCTTC
CASSVRDRGRVESYTF
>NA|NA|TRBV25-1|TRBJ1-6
TGTGCCAGCAGTATGATAGGAGTAGATTCACCCCTCCACTTT
CASSMIGVDSPLHF
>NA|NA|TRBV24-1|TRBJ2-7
TGTGCCACCAGAGGTAGCACCTACGAGCAGTACTTC
CATRGSTYEQYF
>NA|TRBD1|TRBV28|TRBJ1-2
TGTGCCAGCAGTCCACGGACAGGGGTAAACTATGGCTACACCTTC
CASSPRTGVNYGYTF
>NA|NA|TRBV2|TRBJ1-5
TGTGCCAGCCAAGAGAGAAATCAGCCCCAGCATTTT
CASQERNQPQHF
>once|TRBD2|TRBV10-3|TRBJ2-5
TGTGCCATCAGTGCATTGAGCGGGGGGGCGGAAGAGACCCAGTACTTC
CAISALSGGAEETQYF
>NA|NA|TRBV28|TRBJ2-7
TGTGCCAGCAGTCCCCAGGGTTACTACGAGCAGTACTTC
CASSPQGYYEQYF
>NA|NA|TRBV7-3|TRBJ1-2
TGTGCCAGCAGCTTAGGAGGGGAGACGGGCTACACCTTC
CASSLGGETGYTF
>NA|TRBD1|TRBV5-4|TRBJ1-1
TGTGCCAGCAGCTATAGAGGGGGCTATAGAGGGGTTCGTGAAGCTTTCTTT
CASSYRGGYRGVREAFF
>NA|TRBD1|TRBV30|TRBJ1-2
TGTGCCTGGAGTCCCCCCGGACAGGCAAATTACTATGGCTACACCTTC
CAWSPPGQANYYGYTF
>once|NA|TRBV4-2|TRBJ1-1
TGTGCCAGCAGCCTCCAAACGGGGGTACTTGAAGCTTTCTTT
CASSLQTGVLEAFF
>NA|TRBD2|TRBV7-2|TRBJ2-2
TGTGCCAGCAGGATGACTAGCGTGAACACCGGGGAGCTGTTTTTT
CASRMTSVNTGELFF
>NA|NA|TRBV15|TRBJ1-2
TGTGCCACCAGCAGAGATCGGGGGAACTATGGCTACACCTTC
CATSRDRGNYGYTF
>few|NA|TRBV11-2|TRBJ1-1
TGTGCCAGCAGCGTAACCGGGACAACGATGAGGACTGAAGCTTTCTTT
CASSVTGTTMRTEAFF
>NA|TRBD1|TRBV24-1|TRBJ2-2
TGTGCCACCAGAGGACAGGGGGCGGTCGGGGAGCTGTTTTTT
CATRGQGAVGELFF
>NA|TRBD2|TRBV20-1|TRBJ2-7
TGCAGTGCCCCGGGAGGGCGGGAGCAGTACTTC
CSAPGGREQYF
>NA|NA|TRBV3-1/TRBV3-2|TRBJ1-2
TGTGCCAGCAGCATGAGCGGGATCTATGGCTACACCTTC
CASSMSGIYGYTF
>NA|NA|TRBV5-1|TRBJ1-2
TGCGCCAGCAGCTGGGGGGTGGTCGGAGGAGACACTAACTATGGCTACACCTTC
CASSWGVVGGDTNYGYTF
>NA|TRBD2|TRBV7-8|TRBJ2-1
TGTGCCAGCAGCTTATCTGGCGGGAGGGCCGGTAGTGAGCAGTTCTTC
CASSLSGGRAGSEQFF
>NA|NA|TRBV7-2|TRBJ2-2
TGTGCCAGCAGTGCGGGGCACACCGGGGAGCTGTTTTTT
CASSAGHTGELFF
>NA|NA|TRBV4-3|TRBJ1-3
TGCGCCAGCAGCCTCGATGGAGGCACCATATATTTT
CASSLDGGTIYF
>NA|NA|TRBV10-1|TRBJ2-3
TGCGCCAGCAGTGAGCAGGGAAGTCGCACAGATACGCAGTATTTT
CASSEQGSRTDTQYF
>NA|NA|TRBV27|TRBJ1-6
TGTGCCAGCAGTTTATTCAACGAGGGGGATTCACCCCTCCACTTT
CASSLFNEGDSPLHF
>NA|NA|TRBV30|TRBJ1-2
TGTGCCTCCCCGAGGCAGGGGCTGGATGGCTACACCTTC
CASPRQGLDGYTF
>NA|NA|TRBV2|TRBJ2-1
TGTGCCAGCAGTGGATTAACTACAGGAGGGAAGCCCTACAATGAGCAGTTCTTC
CASSGLTTGGKPYNEQFF
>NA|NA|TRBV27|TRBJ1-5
TGTGCCAGCAGTTTCTCGGGGGGCGAACAGCCCCAGCATTTT
CASSFSGGEQPQHF
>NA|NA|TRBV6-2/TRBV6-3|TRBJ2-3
TGTGCCAGCAGTTACGCGGGACGCACAGATACGCAGTATTTT
CASSYAGRTDTQYF
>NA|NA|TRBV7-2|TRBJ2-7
TGTGCCAGCAGCTCACCCTCCTACTACGAGCAGTACTTC
CASSSPSYYEQYF
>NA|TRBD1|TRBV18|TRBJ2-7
TGTGCCAGCTCACCACCGGGACAGGGGGCCTACGAGCAGTACTTC
CASSPPGQGAYEQYF
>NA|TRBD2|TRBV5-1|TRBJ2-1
TGCGCCAGCAGCTTAAGCGCGGGAGGTTACAATGAGCAGTTCTTC
CASSLSAGGYNEQFF
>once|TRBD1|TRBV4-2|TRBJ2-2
TGTGCCAGCAGCCGACGGGGACAGATTACCTCGAACACCGGGGAGCTGTTTTTT
CASSRRGQITSNTGELFF
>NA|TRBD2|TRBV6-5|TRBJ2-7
TGTGCCAGCAGCATAAGGCGGGGGGGATACTACGAGCAGTACTTC
CASSIRRGGYYEQYF
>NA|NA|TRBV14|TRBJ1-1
TGTGCCAGCAGCCAGCTGGAAGGGGTCACTGAAGCTTTCTTT
CASSQLEGVTEAFF
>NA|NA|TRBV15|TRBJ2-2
TGTGCCACCAGCAGAGAGGGAGAAGCCAACACCGGGGAGCTGTTTTTT
CATSREGEANTGELFF
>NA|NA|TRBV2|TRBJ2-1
TGTGCCAGCCGACTAGAATTTACGGTTGAGCAGTTCTTC
CASRLEFTVEQFF
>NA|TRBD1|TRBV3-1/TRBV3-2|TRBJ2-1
TGTGCCAGCAGCCAAGGGGGCAGGGGGCCCCACAATGAGCAGTTCTTC
CASSQGGRGPHNEQFF
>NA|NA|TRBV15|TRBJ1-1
TGTGCCACCAGCACCCAGGTGAACACTGAAGCTTTCTTT
CATSTQVNTEAFF
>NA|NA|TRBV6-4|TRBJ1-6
TGTGCCAGCAGTGAAGTAGCGGGGAGCGGCTCACCCCTCCACTTT
CASSEVAGSGSPLHF
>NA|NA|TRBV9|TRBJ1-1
TGTGCCAGCAGCGTAGATAGCAGTTCTGGAACTGAAGCTTTCTTT
CASSVDSSSGTEAFF